The next 15 T cell receptor beta chains were all read from a single sample in a study of vaccination and CD4 T cells after COVID-19. Oncomine TCR Beta short-read sequencing was applied to DNA from cultured CD4+ T cells. Via MiXCR, TCRdb re-called the PCR reads, giving one row per CDR3 protein. The table has roughly 6,700 distinct CDR3 sequences, roughly 68% seen once. Antigen specificity for these receptors is unknown. Stated treatment: roughly 11-day PBMC culture with coronavirus spike peptide pools or control peptides (ViraFEST assay). Sample: CD4+ T cells from blood, cultured in vitro. These receptors originate from a human donor who had recovered from COVID-19.

The chain joins TRBV5-1 to TRBJ1-1; maybe TRBD1 (6 bases). With 4 bases removed from V and 4 bases from J, the gap between germline ends came to 14 bases. This CDR3 has 14 residues. Germline CDR1 SGHRS, CDR2 YFSETQ. The CDR3 DNA sequence: TGCGCCAGCAGCAAGGGAACAGGGAGCACTGAAGCTTTCTTT. It is translated as CASSKGTGSTEAFF. Using reference TRBV5-1 and TRBJ1-1 for the parts outside the CDR3, the full variable domain is KAGVTQTPRYLIKTRGQQVTLSCSPISGHRSVSWYQQTPGQGLQFLFEYFSETQRNKGNFPGRFSGRQFSNSRSEMNVSTLELGDSALYLCASSKGTGSTEAFFGQGTRLTVV.

The V and J genes are TRBV20-1 and TRBJ2-1; TRBD2 matches at 8 bases. The CDR3 is 16 residues long. V shed 0 bases and J 3 bases; nucleotides not matched to a gene: 7. The germline CDR1 and CDR2 sequences are DFQATT and SNEGSKA (reference sequence). Here the CDR3 DNA reads TGCAGTGCTAGAGATCCAGCGGGGGCCATCTACAATGAGCAGTTCTTC. Its protein product is CSARDPAGAIYNEQFF.

This chain joins TRBV6-1 and TRBJ1-5; TRBD1 might be the D (5 bases). The CDR3 spans 14 residues. Germline values: CDR1 MNHNS, CDR2 SASEGT. V was trimmed by 0 bases and J by 7 bases, leaving 10 bases between them. Here the CDR3 DNA reads TGTGCCAGCAGTGAAGCAGGGGTCAGACAGCCCCAGCATTTT. This sequence encodes CASSEAGVRQPQHF.

The rearrangement uses TRBV20-1 and TRBJ2-7; D might be TRBD2 (5 bases). The V gene lost 5 bases and the J gene lost 6 bases, with 11 bases spanning the gap. Germline CDR1 is DFQATT and CDR2 is SNEGSKA (reference sequence). The CDR3 is 11 residues long. CDR3 nucleotides: TGCAGTGCTCTATCGGGGTTCGAGCAGTACTTC. It codes for CSALSGFEQYF.

This clonotype was seen only a few times. The rearrangement uses TRBV6-1 and TRBJ1-1; D remains unclear. This CDR3 region has 14 residues. Trimming removed 3 bases at V and 0 bases at J, with 8 bases between. The germline CDR1 and CDR2 sequences are MNHNS and SASEGT. The DNA of the CDR3 is TGTGCCAGCAGTGAGTCGGTGATGAACACTGAAGCTTTCTTT. Protein: CASSESVMNTEAFF.

The gene calls are TRBV2 and TRBJ1-6, with TRBD1 identical over 7 bases. The V segment lost 11 bases and the J segment 6 bases; nucleotides outside the gene matches: 10. This CDR3 contains 14 residues. Germline V gives CDR1 SNHLY, CDR2 FYNNEI. The CDR3 DNA is TGTGCCCTTATGAAGGGACAGCCTAATTCACCCCTCCACTTT. Its translation: CALMKGQPNSPLHF.

The V and J genes are TRBV4-3 and TRBJ2-7, with unresolved D. The CDR3 loop spans 14 amino acids. V was clipped by 5 bases and J by 2 bases, with 13 bases between them. CDR1 and CDR2 (germline): LGHNA, YSLEER. CDR3 loop: CASSYSETAYEQYF. As DNA, the CDR3 is TGCGCCAGCAGCTACTCGGAAACCGCCTACGAGCAGTACTTC.

This chain links TRBV20-1 with TRBJ2-5; D remains unclear. Trimming took off 0 bases at V and 0 bases at J, with 8 bases between the two ends. Germline assignment: CDR1 DFQATT and CDR2 SNEGSKA (reference sequence). CDR3 size: 14 residues. CDR3: CSAREDHDQETQYF. The CDR3 DNA reads TGCAGTGCTAGAGAGGACCACGACCAAGAGACCCAGTACTTC.

The chain couples TRBV20-1 to TRBJ2-7; no reliable D call. With 1 base removed from V and 6 bases from J, the gap between germline ends came to 13 bases. The V gene's germline CDR1 is DFQATT and CDR2 SNEGSKA (reference sequence). The CDR3 has 13 residues. DNA for the CDR3: TGCAGTGCTAGAGTCACCGGGTTGGTCGAGCAGTACTTC. It yields the protein CSARVTGLVEQYF.

The genes are TRBV20-1 and TRBJ1-6, with TRBD1 matching over 7 bases. CDR1 and CDR2 (germline): DFQATT, SNEGSKA (reference sequence). This CDR3 is built from 16 residues. The ends lost 3 bases at V and 4 bases at J; junction bases unmatched: 9. CDR3 coding DNA: TGCAGTGCTAGCTCAGGGGGACTCGGGTATAATTCACCCCTCCACTTT. Its translation: CSASSGGLGYNSPLHF.

Only a few counts were recorded for this clonotype. The chain is built from TRBV6-1 and TRBJ1-2; D is possibly TRBD1 (5 bases). This CDR3 has 13 residues. Germline V CDR1 and CDR2: MNHNS, SASEGT. Trimming removed 5 bases at V and 2 bases at J, with 9 bases between. CDR3 loop: CASSRRQNYGYTF. The CDR3 nucleotides read TGTGCCAGCAGTCGCCGACAGAACTATGGCTACACCTTC.

This clonotype was detected only a few times. This chain links TRBV27 with TRBJ1-1, with 9 nucleotides matching TRBD1. The V and J ends lost 3 bases and 10 bases, in that order; junction bases with no gene match: 6. CDR1 is MNHEY, CDR2 SMNVEV, per germline (reference sequence). This CDR3 contains 13 residues. CDR3 sequence reads: CASSFWGQGPAFF. CDR3 DNA sequence: TGTGCCAGCAGTTTTTGGGGACAGGGACCAGCTTTCTTT.

This clonotype was observed once. The chain combines TRBV2 with TRBJ1-2; 9 positions agree with TRBD1. Per the germline V gene, CDR1 is SNHLY and CDR2 is FYNNEI. The length of the CDR3 is 13 residues. After removal of 6 bases from V and 8 bases from J, the junction contained 7 bases not matched to a gene. This CDR3 is CASRKDRGGGYTF. DNA of the CDR3: TGTGCCAGCAGAAAGGACAGGGGTGGGGGCTACACCTTC.

This chain joins TRBV2 and TRBJ1-1, with 8 positions matching TRBD1. The CDR3 totals 13 residues. V lost 6 bases, J lost 2 bases, and 2 bases stayed unmatched. The germline V gene has CDR1 SNHLY and CDR2 FYNNEI. The CDR3 DNA is TGTGCCAGCAGCGGACAGGGAAACACTGAAGCTTTCTTT. Protein product: CASSGQGNTEAFF. Filled out from reference TRBV2 and TRBJ1-1, the complete variable domain reads EPEVTQTPSHQVTQMGQEVILRCVPISNHLYFYWYRQILGQKVEFLVSFYNNEISEKSEIFDDQFSVERPDGSNFTLKIRSTKLEDSAMYFCASSGQGNTEAFFGQGTRLTVV.

This chain joins TRBV2 and TRBJ1-2; no clear D. CDR3 size: 16 residues. The germline gives CDR1 SNHLY, CDR2 FYNNEI. The V and J ends lost 8 bases and 0 bases respectively, with 19 bases between them. The DNA for the CDR3 is TGTGCCAGCTACAATTTTGACCATTCATCTAACTATGGCTACACCTTC. Amino acid sequence: CASYNFDHSSNYGYTF.